Shown below are 2 T cell receptor beta chains from a single sample sequenced in a study of CD8 T cells in Susac syndrome. About 0.5 to 1 ug RNA was reverse transcribed with random hexamers. In TCRdb, the immunoSEQ multiplex PCR reads were re-called with MiXCR into one record per CDR3 protein. The table includes roughly 160,000 distinct CDR3 sequences, roughly 95% detected once. Sample: CD4+ T cells from PBMCs. These receptors were obtained from a human donor with Susac syndrome.

The CDR3 sequence: CASSFATGAQLTQYF. CDR3 coding DNA: TGCGCCAGCAGCTTCGCGACAGGGGCCCAACTAACCCAGTACTTC. This chain joins TRBV5-1 and TRBJ2-5; the match to TRBD1 covers 8 bases. Germline-derived CDR1 and CDR2 are SGHRS and YFSETQ. The J segment lost 8 bases and the V segment lost 2 bases, leaving 11 bases of the junction unmatched. The CDR3 contains 15 residues.

The chain joins TRBV29-1 to TRBJ1-5, with TRBD1 matching over 7 bases. This CDR3 region has 13 residues. After removal of 6 bases from V and 3 bases from J, the junction contained 5 bases not matched to a gene. Germline loops: CDR1 SQVTM, CDR2 ANQGSEA. CDR3 protein: CSVTGQANQPQHF. The CDR3, as DNA: TGCAGCGTAACCGGACAGGCCAATCAGCCCCAGCATTTT.